This TCR beta chain was sequenced for a study of beta chain features in type 1 diabetes. This clone has a handful of counts. The antigen remains undetermined. V trimming: 0 bases; J trimming: 3 bases; junction bases outside the gene matches: 4. The length of the CDR3 is 16 residues. Germline lookup yields CDR1 SGHRS and CDR2 YFSETQ. A single heparinised blood sample, averaging roughly 110 mL, was obtained per donor. Study-wide results and caveats: More deletions and fewer insertions at VDJ junctions were found in patients with type 1 diabetes. Cells expressing TCR highly could be over-represented by cDNA sequencing. Among patients with Type 1 diabetes, TCRB CDR3s were moderately but significantly shorter in every one of the four CD4+ subsets.

Isolated RNA was reverse transcribed in full, so expressed TCRB transcripts were sequenced. Only in-frame clones appear in the TCRdb table, and some are missing; sequencing was by immunoSEQ multiplex PCR. The sample yields 200,000 to 300,000 clones, under 13% seen once. This sequence originates from a man aged 25-45 years with type 1 diabetes. The source material was naive CD4+ T cells from blood. The gene calls are TRBV5-1 and TRBJ2-4; 9 bases map to TRBD2. CDR3 coding DNA: TGCGCCAGCAGCTTGGTAGCGGGGGACCTCAAAAACATTCAGTACTTC. Its translation is CASSLVAGDLKNIQYF.